These T cell receptor beta chains were read from a single sample in a study of cytomegalovirus exposure and HLA in healthy donors. The assay was immunoSEQ multiplex PCR, and TCRdb's table has in-frame clones only and misses some. The sample shows fewer than 150,000 clones, 78% of them seen only once. Sequenced sample: PBMCs. The receptors shown here come from a male donor in good health and CMV-seronegative. Each CDR3 is given with its conserved first and last residue. Fields, in order: clone size, J gene, V gene, D gene, CDR3 protein, CDR3 DNA. D genes are given only for firm matches. Clone size is stated in some rows and not others, as once, few, many or a class when expanded.

>.|TRBJ2-2|TRBV27|.
CASSLAGPGNGELFF
TGTGCCAGCAGTTTAGCGGGCCCCGGCAACGGGGAGCTGTTTTTT
>.|TRBJ1-2|TRBV30|.
CAWSRSGHMGYTF
TGTGCCTGGAGTAGATCGGGACATATGGGCTACACCTTC
>.|TRBJ2-1|TRBV9|.
CASSAAGSWTQYNEQFF
TGTGCCAGCAGCGCTGCGGGGAGCTGGACTCAATACAATGAGCAGTTCTTC
>.|TRBJ2-3|TRBV30|TRBD2
CAWSRLSSGPTDTQYF
TGTGCCTGGTCGCGTCTCTCTAGCGGGCCCACAGATACGCAGTATTTT
>.|TRBJ1-2|TRBV27|.
CASRGDYGYTF
TGTGCCAGCAGGGGAGACTATGGCTACACCTTC
>.|TRBJ2-1|TRBV19|TRBD1
CASSMLQGAGYNEQFF
TGTGCCAGTAGTATGCTACAGGGGGCCGGCTACAATGAGCAGTTCTTC
>.|TRBJ2-1|TRBV7-2|.
CASSLAGGNYNEQFF
TGTGCCAGCAGCTTAGCAGGCGGAAACTACAATGAGCAGTTCTTC
>once|TRBJ1-6|TRBV30|.
CAWETGITNSPLHF
TGTGCCTGGGAGACAGGTATTACGAATTCACCCCTCCACTTT
>once|TRBJ2-7|TRBV29-1|TRBD1
CSVDLPGQGEYEQYF
TGCAGCGTTGACTTACCGGGACAGGGGGAATACGAGCAGTACTTC
>.|TRBJ1-1|TRBV9|.
CASSVAPGNTEAFF
TGTGCCAGCAGCGTAGCGCCAGGAAACACTGAAGCTTTCTTT
>once|TRBJ2-7|TRBV5-6|TRBD1
CASSVRQGFEQYF
TGTGCCAGCAGCGTAAGACAGGGGTTCGAGCAGTACTTC
>.|TRBJ2-7|TRBV7-3|TRBD1
CASSPGGGTGKFEQYF
TGTGCCAGCAGCCCGGGGGGTGGGACAGGGAAGTTCGAGCAGTACTTC
>once|TRBJ1-1|TRBV5-1|TRBD1
CASSSLAGDRGEAFF
TGCGCCAGCAGCTCCCTCGCGGGGGACAGGGGAGAAGCTTTCTTT
>.|TRBJ1-4|TRBV27|TRBD1
CASGDRGRYEKLFF
TGTGCCAGCGGAGACAGGGGCCGGTATGAAAAACTGTTTTTT
>.|TRBJ1-2|TRBV19|.
CASRSQGLSGNYGYTF
TGTGCCAGTAGATCTCAGGGGTTATCAGGGAACTATGGCTACACCTTC
>.|TRBJ2-2|TRBV11-3|.
CASSDPGTGELFF
TGTGCCAGCAGCGATCCCGGGACAGGGGAGCTGTTTTTT
>.|TRBJ2-7|TRBV5-1|TRBD1
CASSPGQGSLYEQYF
TGCGCCAGCAGCCCGGGACAGGGGAGCCTATACGAGCAGTACTTC
>.|TRBJ1-2|TRBV25-1|TRBD1
CASSELGQGNYGYTF
TGTGCCAGCAGTGAATTGGGACAGGGTAACTATGGCTACACCTTC
>.|TRBJ2-5|TRBV10-3|TRBD2
CAISTGTSGKETQYF
TGTGCCATCAGTACCGGGACTAGCGGAAAAGAGACCCAGTACTTC
>.|TRBJ2-5|TRBV10-3|TRBD1
CAISSGTGGQETQYF
TGTGCCATCAGTAGCGGGACAGGGGGACAAGAGACCCAGTACTTC
>.|TRBJ1-6|TRBV27|TRBD1
CASSLRDSRSPLHF
TGTGCCAGCAGTTTAAGGGACAGTCGCTCACCCCTCCACTTT
>.|TRBJ2-5|TRBV4-1|TRBD2
CASSQVAGGASGETQYF
TGCGCCAGCAGCCAAGTTGCCGGGGGGGCATCAGGAGAGACCCAGTACTTC
>.|TRBJ1-1|TRBV7-9|.
CASSSNRMTEAFF
TGTGCCAGCAGCTCCAACAGGATGACTGAAGCTTTCTTT
>.|TRBJ1-5|TRBV7-2|.
CASSPPRSPNQPQHF
TGTGCCAGCAGCCCGCCTCGGAGTCCCAATCAGCCCCAGCATTTT
>.|TRBJ2-5|TRBV30|.
CAWTPPVVQETQYF
TGTGCCTGGACCCCTCCGGTAGTTCAAGAGACCCAGTACTTC
>.|TRBJ2-5|TRBV9|.
CASSEGPAGKQYF
TGTGCCAGCAGCGAGGGGCCCGCAGGGAAGCAGTACTTC
>.|TRBJ2-3|TRBV6-5|TRBD2
CASTPGGADTQYF
TGTGCCAGCACCCCGGGGGGGGCAGATACGCAGTATTTT
>.|TRBJ2-7|TRBV14|.
CASSPSLYEQYF
TGTGCCAGCAGCCCGAGCCTTTACGAGCAGTACTTC
>.|TRBJ1-5|TRBV6-5|.
CASSSGGSNQPQHF
TGTGCCAGCAGTTCGGGGGGAAGCAATCAGCCCCAGCATTTT
>.|TRBJ2-3|TRBV5-4|.
CASSLGALRVSTDTQYF
TGTGCCAGCAGCTTGGGGGCCCTGCGGGTGAGCACAGATACGCAGTATTTT
>.|TRBJ1-2|TRBV11-2|.
CASSSGGYGYTF
TGTGCCAGCAGCTCTGGGGGGTATGGCTACACCTTC
>.|TRBJ1-5|TRBV18|TRBD1
CASKGQINQPQHF
TGTGCCAGCAAGGGACAGATTAATCAGCCCCAGCATTTT
>.|TRBJ2-1|TRBV6-5|.
CASSPRGRGYNEQFF
TGTGCCAGCAGCCCACGGGGTAGGGGGTACAATGAGCAGTTCTTC
>few|TRBJ1-2|TRBV7-2|TRBD1
CASSLAPGGADGYTF
TGTGCCAGCAGCTTAGCGCCAGGGGGCGCGGATGGCTACACCTTC
>.|TRBJ1-1|TRBV18|.
CASSGSGNTEAFF
TGTGCCAGCTCAGGGTCGGGGAACACTGAAGCTTTCTTT
>.|TRBJ2-3|TRBV2|.
CARRTDTDTQYF
TGTGCCAGGCGGACAGACACAGATACGCAGTATTTT
>.|TRBJ2-7|TRBV19|TRBD2
CASSRAPGLAGVEQYF
TGTGCCAGTAGCCGGGCCCCGGGACTAGCGGGAGTCGAGCAGTACTTC
>.|TRBJ2-1|TRBV29-1|TRBD2
CSVETSGYNEQFF
TGCAGCGTTGAGACTAGCGGCTACAATGAGCAGTTCTTC
>.|TRBJ1-5|TRBV30|TRBD1
CAWGTAPSNQPQHF
TGTGCCTGGGGGACAGCTCCCAGCAATCAGCCCCAGCATTTT
>.|TRBJ1-1|TRBV5-6|TRBD1
CASMGDRGFSGTEAFF
TGTGCCAGCATGGGTGACAGGGGTTTCTCGGGCACTGAAGCTTTCTTT
>.|TRBJ1-2|TRBV9|.
CASSVEGQGPNYGYTF
TGTGCCAGCAGCGTAGAGGGGCAGGGCCCCAACTATGGCTACACCTTC
>few|TRBJ2-7|TRBV19|TRBD1
CASRGDRGSYEQYF
TGTGCCAGTAGAGGGGACAGGGGGTCCTACGAGCAGTACTTC
>.|TRBJ1-1|TRBV4-2|.
CASSQEQGRLRAFF
TGTGCCAGCAGCCAAGAACAGGGTCGGTTAAGAGCTTTCTTT
>.|TRBJ2-7|TRBV4-1|TRBD2
CASSPLSGVYEQYF
TGCGCCAGCAGCCCTCTTAGCGGGGTATACGAGCAGTACTTC
>.|TRBJ1-5|TRBV29-1|.
CSAGGVNQPQHF
TGCAGCGCCGGGGGGGTCAATCAGCCCCAGCATTTT
>.|TRBJ1-2|TRBV5-4|TRBD1
CASTDRGRNYGYPF
TGTGCCAGCACCGACAGGGGGCGAAACTATGGCTACCCCTTC
>once|TRBJ2-2|TRBV27|.
CASRSGTGELFF
TGTGCCAGCAGAAGCGGCACCGGGGAGCTGTTTTTT
>once|TRBJ1-1|TRBV19|.
CASLGAEVENTEAFF
TGTGCCAGTCTAGGGGCGGAAGTCGAGAACACTGAAGCTTTCTTT
>few|TRBJ1-1|TRBV10-1|TRBD1
CASGTGRNTEAFF
TGCGCCAGCGGGACAGGGAGGAACACTGAAGCTTTCTTT